This T cell receptor (beta chain) is drawn from a study of monozygotic twins with cystic fibrosis. Assay used: immunoSEQ multiplex PCR; TCRdb lists only in-frame clones, some missing. The table shows approximately 7,200 clones, with roughly 94% occurring only once. Comment on this clone: As yet, its antigen is unknown.

Study-level results: J usage was most co-twin-similar in 8 of 16 pairs, V in 13. Clonality was generally low (median approximately 0.0094), higher in the most severe patients.

The sequencing input was blood. The receptor comes from a boy aged 2-9 years with cystic fibrosis.

The chain's CDR3 is CASSEGQGQRYEQYF. DNA for the CDR3: TGTGCCAGCAGTGAGGGACAGGGGCAACGGTACGAGCAGTACTTC. J is TRBJ2-7 and V is TRBV6-1; 10 nucleotides align to TRBD1. This CDR3 has 15 residues. V shed 3 bases, J shed 4 bases, and the junction held 6 bases outside the gene matches. Germline values: CDR1 MNHNS, CDR2 SASEGT.